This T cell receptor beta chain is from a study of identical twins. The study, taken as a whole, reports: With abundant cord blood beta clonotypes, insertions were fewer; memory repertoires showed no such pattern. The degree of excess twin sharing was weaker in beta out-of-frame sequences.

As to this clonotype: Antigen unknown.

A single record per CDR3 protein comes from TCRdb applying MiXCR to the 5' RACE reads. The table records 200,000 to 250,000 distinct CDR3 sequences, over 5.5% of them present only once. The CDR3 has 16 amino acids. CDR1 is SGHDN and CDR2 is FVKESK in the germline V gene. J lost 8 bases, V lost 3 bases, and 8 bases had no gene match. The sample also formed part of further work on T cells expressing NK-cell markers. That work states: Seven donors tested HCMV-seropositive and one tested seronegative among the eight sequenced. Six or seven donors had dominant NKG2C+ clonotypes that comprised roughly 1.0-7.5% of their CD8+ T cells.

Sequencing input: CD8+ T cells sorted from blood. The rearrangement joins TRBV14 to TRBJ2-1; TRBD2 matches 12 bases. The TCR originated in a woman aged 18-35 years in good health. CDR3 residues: CASSQAGLAGQHEQFF. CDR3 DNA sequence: TGTGCCAGCAGCCAGGCTGGACTAGCGGGACAGCATGAGCAGTTCTTC.